The 24 T cell receptor beta chains in this list originate from one sample, sequenced in a study of PD-L1 blockade in urothelial cancer. Data came from immunoSEQ multiplex PCR; TCRdb stores just in-frame clones and leaves some out. The data hold 50,000 to 60,000 clones, with about 86% observed a single time. The sample consisted of PBMCs, taken around atezolizumab (anti-PD-L1) treatment. These receptors were collected from a man aged 50 to 60 with urothelial cancer.

The V and J genes are TRBV28 and TRBJ2-1; 11 bases line up with TRBD2. This CDR3 contains 15 residues. Trimming removed 0 bases from V and 5 bases from J; junction bases left unmatched: 0. The germline V gene encodes CDR1 MDHEN and CDR2 SYDVKM. The CDR3 DNA follows: TGTGCCAGCAGTTTATGGACTAGCGGGAACAATGAGCAGTTCTTC. This codes for CASSLWTSGNNEQFF.

The V call is TRBV10-3, the J call TRBJ2-3; weak D call: TRBD2 (5 bases). CDR1 ENHRY and CDR2 SYGVKD come from the germline V gene. The length of the CDR3 is 14 residues. The V gene lost 10 bases and the J gene lost 0 bases, with 14 bases spanning the gap. The CDR3 reads CATPYPGSTDTQYF. The CDR3 nucleotides read TGTGCCACCCCCTATCCGGGGAGCACAGATACGCAGTATTTT.

The chain is built from TRBV19 and TRBJ2-2; no firm D call. The CDR3 contains 15 residues. V was trimmed by 10 bases and J by 1 base, leaving 16 bases between them. The germline V gene has CDR1 LNHDA and CDR2 SQIVND (reference sequence). CDR3 loop: CATRGGRMNTGELFF. The CDR3, as DNA: TGTGCCACCCGTGGTGGGCGAATGAACACCGGGGAGCTGTTTTTT.

The chain links TRBV6-1 to TRBJ2-5; D is possibly TRBD2 (5 bases). This CDR3 is built from 14 residues. CDR1 is MNHNS and CDR2 is SASEGT in the germline V gene. Trimming took 2 bases from V and 5 from J, leaving 12 bases between them. This CDR3 is CASSEMGVRETQYF. The CDR3 region has the DNA TGTGCCAGCAGTGAAATGGGAGTTCGGGAGACCCAGTACTTC.

The chain joins TRBV5-5 to TRBJ2-5; 7 nucleotides agree with TRBD1. V shed 4 bases and J 0 bases; nucleotides not matched to a gene: 9. Germline-derived CDR1 and CDR2 are SGHKS and YYEKEE (reference sequence). The CDR3 has 16 amino acids. CDR3 nucleotides: TGTGCCAGCAGCCCGCCCCTAGGGACAGACCAAGAGACCCAGTACTTC. This sequence encodes CASSPPLGTDQETQYF.

J is TRBJ1-3 and V is TRBV5-1; 7 positions agree with TRBD1. V dropped 4 bases and J dropped 0; count of bases not matched to a gene: 7. In germline, CDR1 is SGHRS, CDR2 YFSETQ. The CDR3 runs to 16 residues. The CDR3 loop reads CASSHGTVSSGNTIYF. The CDR3 DNA is TGCGCCAGCAGCCACGGGACAGTCAGCTCTGGAAACACCATATATTTT.

The DNA for the CDR3 is TGTGCCAGCAGTTCGAACAGGGCTTACGAGCAGTACTTC. Translation gives CASSSNRAYEQYF. The rearrangement joins TRBV6-5 to TRBJ2-7, with D perhaps TRBD1 (6 bases). From germline, CDR1 is MNHEY and CDR2 SVGAGI. Trimming took 4 bases from V and 4 from J, leaving 11 bases between them. The CDR3 sequence is 13 residues long.

This chain connects TRBV30 to TRBJ2-1; 7 positions match TRBD2. The CDR3 runs 13 residues. V trimming: 3 bases; J trimming: 2 bases; junction bases outside the gene matches: 1. CDR1 and CDR2 from the germline V gene are GTSNPN and SVGIG (reference sequence). The CDR3 coding sequence is TGTGCCTGGAGGCGGGGGACCTACAATGAGCAGTTCTTC. It translates to CAWRRGTYNEQFF.

The chain has TRBV18 and TRBJ2-7, with 10 bases identical to TRBD2. This CDR3 comprises 15 residues. Germline assignment: CDR1 KGHSH and CDR2 LQKENI. The trim removed 3 bases at V and 0 bases at J, leaving 2 bases unmatched. The CDR3 bases are TGTGCCAGCTCACCGAAGCGGGAGGGCTCCTACGAGCAGTACTTC. Its translation is CASSPKREGSYEQYF.

V gene TRBV6-6 combines with J gene TRBJ1-2, with 7 bases lining up with TRBD1. Losses at the gene ends were 6 bases for V and 2 bases for J; bases not matched to a gene: 6. Germline-derived CDR1 and CDR2 are MNHNY and SVGAGI (reference sequence). CDR3 length: 14 residues. CDR3 amino acids: CASRLDRVNYGYTF. Written as DNA, the CDR3 is TGTGCCAGCAGACTTGACAGGGTCAACTATGGCTACACCTTC.

This clone was seen a single time. This chain links TRBV2 with TRBJ2-7; 13 bases match TRBD2. The germline V gene encodes CDR1 SNHLY and CDR2 FYNNEI. The CDR3 extends over 14 amino acids. Trimming took 5 bases from V and 6 from J; bases not matched to a gene: 4. CDR3 amino acids: CASSRTSGSGEQYF. CDR3 coding DNA: TGTGCCAGCAGTCGGACTAGCGGGAGTGGCGAGCAGTACTTC.

This chain uses TRBV6-5 with TRBJ1-2, with a tentative D call TRBD1 (6 bases). The germline CDR1 and CDR2 sequences are MNHEY and SVGAGI. V lost 3 bases and J 6 bases, leaving 17 bases between the germline ends. There are 15 residues in the CDR3. CDR3 protein: CASSYTGNVKHGYTF. The CDR3 nucleotides are TGTGCCAGCAGTTATACAGGGAACGTAAAGCATGGCTACACCTTC.

The CDR3 nucleotides read TGTGCCAGCAGTTCCGCGGTTGGAGGCTACACCTTC. Protein sequence: CASSSAVGGYTF. The chain combines TRBV6-5 with TRBJ1-2, with unresolved D. Trimming removed 4 bases from V and 8 bases from J, with 11 bases in between. The CDR3 spans 12 residues. In germline, CDR1 is MNHEY, CDR2 SVGAGI.

The rearrangement links TRBV27 to TRBJ2-1; TRBD2 matches 7 bases. This CDR3 has 15 residues. Germline values: CDR1 MNHEY, CDR2 SMNVEV (reference sequence). V was pared by 5 bases and J by 8 bases, with 12 bases of the junction left unmatched. The CDR3 region is CASSITSAESDEQFF. In DNA, the CDR3 is TGTGCCAGCAGTATCACTAGCGCCGAGTCGGATGAGCAGTTCTTC.

The V call is TRBV6-1, the J call TRBJ1-1; 10 nucleotides align to TRBD1. From germline, CDR1 is MNHNS and CDR2 SASEGT. V was clipped by 3 bases and J by 10 bases; unmatched bases: 8. This CDR3 region has 14 residues. In nucleotides, the CDR3 is TGTGCCAGCAGTGACATGACAGGGGGCGCGGGAGCTTTCTTT. Translation gives CASSDMTGGAGAFF.

This chain links TRBV18 with TRBJ1-1, with D perhaps matching TRBD1 (6 bases). Germline values: CDR1 KGHSH, CDR2 LQKENI. CDR3 length equals 16 residues. V was trimmed by 5 bases and J by 7 bases, leaving 23 bases between them. Written as DNA, the CDR3 is TGTGCCAGCTCAAGCGAATTGGACAGCCAGCATCTTGAAGCTTTCTTT. The encoded protein is CASSSELDSQHLEAFF. The whole variable domain, filled in from reference TRBV18 and TRBJ1-1, reads NAGVMQNPRHLVRRRGQEARLRCSPMKGHSHVYWYRQLPEEGLKFMVYLQKENIIDESGMPKERFSAEFPKEGPSILRIQQVVRGDSAAYFCASSSELDSQHLEAFFGQGTRLTVV.

The chain is built from TRBV28 and TRBJ2-5; 11 bases line up with TRBD2. The V gene's germline CDR1 is MDHEN and CDR2 SYDVKM. V was clipped by 5 bases and J by 5 bases; unmatched bases: 7. CDR3 length: 15 residues. For the CDR3, the DNA is TGTGCCAGCAGTCAAACTAGCGGGAGAATGGAGACCCAGTACTTC. It specifies CASSQTSGRMETQYF.

This clone was seen a handful of times. V usage is TRBV7-9 and J usage is TRBJ1-2; perhaps TRBD1 as D (5 bases). The CDR3 covers 13 residues. Germline CDR1 SEHNR, CDR2 FQNEAQ (reference sequence). V lost 5 bases and J 7 bases, leaving 14 bases between the germline ends. The CDR3 reads CASSPDTRTGYTF. The CDR3 nucleotides read TGTGCCAGCAGCCCGGACACGCGAACTGGCTACACCTTC. Filled out from reference TRBV7-9 and TRBJ1-2, the complete variable domain reads DTGVSQNPRHKITKRGQNVTFRCDPISEHNRLYWYRQTLGQGPEFLTYFQNEAQLEKSRLLSDRFSAERPKGSFSTLEIQRTEQGDSAMYLCASSPDTRTGYTFGSGTRLTVV.

The chain carries TRBV7-3 and TRBJ2-5; TRBD1 might be the D (5 bases). This CDR3 is built from 14 residues. The germline CDR1 and CDR2 sequences are SGHTA and FQGTGA. The ends were cut back, 5 bases at V and 9 bases at J, with 19 bases in the middle. The CDR3 DNA sequence: TGTGCCAGCAGCCCGGGTACAAGCGAAGGGGCCCAGTACTTC. As protein: CASSPGTSEGAQYF.

The V gene is TRBV18, the J gene TRBJ2-1, with D tentatively TRBD2 (6 bases). V was cut by 4 bases and J by 7 bases, with 29 bases left in between. The CDR3 is 19 amino acids. Germline V CDR1 and CDR2: KGHSH, LQKENI. The CDR3 nucleotides are TGTGCCAGCTCACGGAGGGGAGAAACCCGGGAGACCCAATGGAATGAGCAGTTCTTC. It codes for CASSRRGETRETQWNEQFF.

V usage is TRBV20-1 and J usage is TRBJ2-7, with D possibly being TRBD1 (5 bases). Trimming stripped 6 bases from V and 6 bases from J, with 12 bases between. The CDR3 contains 11 residues. In germline, CDR1 is DFQATT, CDR2 SNEGSKA (reference sequence). The CDR3: CSAAHRGEQYF. The CDR3, as DNA: TGCAGTGCCGCCCATAGGGGCGAGCAGTACTTC.

The rearrangement uses TRBV4-1 and TRBJ1-3, with 9 positions matching TRBD1. Unmatched junction bases numbered 11, after V lost 3 bases and J lost 8 bases. The CDR3 covers 16 residues. The germline V gene encodes CDR1 MGHRA and CDR2 YSYEKL. CDR3 sequence (DNA): TGCGCCAGCAGCCAGCCCGGGACAGGGATTTGGCACACCATATATTTT. Protein product: CASSQPGTGIWHTIYF.

This chain uses TRBV5-1 with TRBJ2-5; TRBD2 aligns across 8 bases. The tail of the sequence fits TRBJ2-7 better, so the J call may be wrong. This CDR3 contains 13 residues. In germline, CDR1 is SGHRS, CDR2 YFSETQ. CDR3 amino acids: CASSPGLAYEQYF. The CDR3, as DNA: TGCGCCAGCAGCCCGGGACTAGCCTACGAGCAGTACTTC.

V usage is TRBV5-1 and J usage is TRBJ2-5, with D perhaps TRBD1 (5 bases). Trimming took 4 bases from V and 5 from J, leaving 15 bases between them. This CDR3 is built from 14 residues. Germline loops: CDR1 SGHRS, CDR2 YFSETQ. The CDR3 loop is CASSPGAAGETQYF. The DNA of the CDR3 is TGCGCCAGCAGCCCTGGGGCGGCCGGGGAGACCCAGTACTTC. The full variable domain, completed using reference TRBV5-1 and TRBJ2-5, is KAGVTQTPRYLIKTRGQQVTLSCSPISGHRSVSWYQQTPGQGLQFLFEYFSETQRNKGNFPGRFSGRQFSNSRSEMNVSTLELGDSALYLCASSPGAAGETQYFGPGTRLLVL.